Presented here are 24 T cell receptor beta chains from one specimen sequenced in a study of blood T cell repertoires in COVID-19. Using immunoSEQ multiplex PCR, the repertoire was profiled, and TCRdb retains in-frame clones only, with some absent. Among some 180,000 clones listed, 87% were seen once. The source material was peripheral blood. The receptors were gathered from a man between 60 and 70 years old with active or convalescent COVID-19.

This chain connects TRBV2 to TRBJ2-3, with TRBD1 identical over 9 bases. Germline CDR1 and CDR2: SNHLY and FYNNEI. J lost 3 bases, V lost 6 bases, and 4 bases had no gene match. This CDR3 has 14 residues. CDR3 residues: CASSKDRGTDTQYF. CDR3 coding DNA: TGTGCCAGCAGCAAAGACAGGGGGACAGATACGCAGTATTTT.

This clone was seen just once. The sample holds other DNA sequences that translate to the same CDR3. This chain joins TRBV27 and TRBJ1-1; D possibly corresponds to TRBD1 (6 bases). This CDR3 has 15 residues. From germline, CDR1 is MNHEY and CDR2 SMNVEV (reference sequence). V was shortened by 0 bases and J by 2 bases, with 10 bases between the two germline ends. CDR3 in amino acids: CASSLSRGPNTEAFF. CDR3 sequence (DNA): TGTGCCAGCAGTTTATCGCGGGGGCCCAACACTGAAGCTTTCTTT.

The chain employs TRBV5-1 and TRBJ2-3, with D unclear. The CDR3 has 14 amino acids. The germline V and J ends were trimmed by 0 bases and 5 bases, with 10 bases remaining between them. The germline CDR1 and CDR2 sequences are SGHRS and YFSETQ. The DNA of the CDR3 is TGCGCCAGCAGCTTGGTACCTCAGGAAGATACGCAGTATTTT. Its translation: CASSLVPQEDTQYF.

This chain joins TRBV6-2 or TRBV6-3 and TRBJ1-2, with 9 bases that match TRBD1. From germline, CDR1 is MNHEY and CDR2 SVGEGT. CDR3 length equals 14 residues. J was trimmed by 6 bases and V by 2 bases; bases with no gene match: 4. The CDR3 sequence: CASSYGGQGHGYTF. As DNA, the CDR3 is TGTGCCAGCAGTTACGGAGGACAGGGGCATGGCTACACCTTC.

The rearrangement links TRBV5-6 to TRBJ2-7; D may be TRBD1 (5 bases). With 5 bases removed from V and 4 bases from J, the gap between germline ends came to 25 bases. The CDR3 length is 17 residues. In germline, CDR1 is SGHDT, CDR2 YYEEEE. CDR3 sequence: CASSEHKGQQALYEQYF. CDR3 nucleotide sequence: TGTGCCAGCAGTGAACATAAGGGGCAGCAAGCTTTATACGAGCAGTACTTC.

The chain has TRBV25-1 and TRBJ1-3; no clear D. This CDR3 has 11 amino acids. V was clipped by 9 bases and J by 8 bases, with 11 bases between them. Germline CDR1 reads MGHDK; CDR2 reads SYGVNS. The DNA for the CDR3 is TGTGCCAGTGCCCATCGGGACACCATATATTTT. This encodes CASAHRDTIYF.

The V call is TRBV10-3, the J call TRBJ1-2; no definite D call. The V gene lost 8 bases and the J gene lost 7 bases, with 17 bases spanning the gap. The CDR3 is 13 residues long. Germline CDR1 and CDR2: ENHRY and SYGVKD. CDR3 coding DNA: TGTGCCATCGGTTCATCAGGTCTGCCTGGCTACACCTTC. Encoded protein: CAIGSSGLPGYTF.

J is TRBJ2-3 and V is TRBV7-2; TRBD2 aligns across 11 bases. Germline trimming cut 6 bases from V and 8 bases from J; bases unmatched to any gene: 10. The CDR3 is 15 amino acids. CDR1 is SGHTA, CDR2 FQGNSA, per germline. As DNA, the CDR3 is TGTGCCAGCAGTACTCTAGCGGGGGGAGATACTACGCAGTATTTT. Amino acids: CASSTLAGGDTTQYF. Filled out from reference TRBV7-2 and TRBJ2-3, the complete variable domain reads GAGVSQSPSNKVTEKGKDVELRCDPISGHTALYWYRQSLGQGLEFLIYFQGNSAPDKSGLPSDRFSAERTGGSVSTLTIQRTQQEDSAVYLCASSTLAGGDTTQYFGPGTRLTVL.

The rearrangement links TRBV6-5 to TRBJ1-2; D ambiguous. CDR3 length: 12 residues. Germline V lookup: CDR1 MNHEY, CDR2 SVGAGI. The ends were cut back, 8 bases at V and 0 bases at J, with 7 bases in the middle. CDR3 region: CASWGANYGYTF. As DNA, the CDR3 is TGTGCCAGCTGGGGAGCTAACTATGGCTACACCTTC.

CDR3 nucleotide sequence: TGTGCCAGCAGAGAGGGACAGAAATATTCACCCCTCCACTTT. Translating gives CASREGQKYSPLHF. This sequence joins TRBV6-5 and TRBJ1-6; 7 nucleotides match TRBD1. The CDR3 extends over 14 amino acids. Germline V gene lookup returns CDR1 MNHEY and CDR2 SVGAGI. Unmatched junction bases numbered 7, after V lost 6 bases and J lost 8 bases.

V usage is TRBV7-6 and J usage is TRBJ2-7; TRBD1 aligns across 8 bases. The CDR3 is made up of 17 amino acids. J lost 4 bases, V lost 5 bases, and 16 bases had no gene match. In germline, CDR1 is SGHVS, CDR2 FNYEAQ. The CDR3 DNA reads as TGTGCCAGCAGCCACTACCCCCCCGGACAGGGCCAGTACGAGCAGTACTTC. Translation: CASSHYPPGQGQYEQYF.

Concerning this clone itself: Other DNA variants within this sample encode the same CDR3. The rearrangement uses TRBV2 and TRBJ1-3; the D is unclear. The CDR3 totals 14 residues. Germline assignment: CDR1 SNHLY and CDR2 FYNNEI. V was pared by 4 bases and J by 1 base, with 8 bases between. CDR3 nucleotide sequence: TGTGCCAGCAGTGTTCGGGGATCTGGAAACACCATATATTTT. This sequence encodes CASSVRGSGNTIYF.

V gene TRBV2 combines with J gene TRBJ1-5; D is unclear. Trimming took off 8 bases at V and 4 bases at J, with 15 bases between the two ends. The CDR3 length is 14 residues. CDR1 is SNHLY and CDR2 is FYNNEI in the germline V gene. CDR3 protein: CASSDSLNNQPQHF. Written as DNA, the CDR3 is TGTGCCAGCTCCGACTCCCTGAATAATCAGCCCCAGCATTTT.

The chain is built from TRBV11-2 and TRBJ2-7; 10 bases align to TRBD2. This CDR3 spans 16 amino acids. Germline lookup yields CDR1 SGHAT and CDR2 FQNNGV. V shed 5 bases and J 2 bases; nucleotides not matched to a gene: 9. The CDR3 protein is CASSHTGTSEAYEQYF. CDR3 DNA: TGTGCCAGCAGCCATACGGGGACTAGCGAAGCCTACGAGCAGTACTTC.

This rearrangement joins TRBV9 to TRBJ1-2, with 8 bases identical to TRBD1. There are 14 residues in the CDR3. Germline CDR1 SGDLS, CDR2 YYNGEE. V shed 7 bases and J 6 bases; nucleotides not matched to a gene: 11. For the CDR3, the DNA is TGTGCCAGCGGCAACGACAGGGGAGTGCATGGCTACACCTTC. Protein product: CASGNDRGVHGYTF.

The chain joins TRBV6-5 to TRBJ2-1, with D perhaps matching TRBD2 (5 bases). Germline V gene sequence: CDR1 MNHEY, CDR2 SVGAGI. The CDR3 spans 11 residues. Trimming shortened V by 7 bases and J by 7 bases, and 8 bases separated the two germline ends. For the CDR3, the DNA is TGTGCCAGCATTCGAGGGAATGAGCAGTTCTTC. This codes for CASIRGNEQFF.

CDR3 in amino acids: CASSLAGVHGYTF. CDR3 sequence (DNA): TGTGCCAGCAGCTTGGCAGGGGTGCATGGCTACACCTTC. The genes are TRBV5-4 and TRBJ1-2; tentative D call: TRBD1 (6 bases). This CDR3 contains 13 residues. Germline lookup yields CDR1 SGHNT and CDR2 YYREEE (reference sequence). V lost 0 bases to trimming and J lost 6 bases, with 9 bases between them.

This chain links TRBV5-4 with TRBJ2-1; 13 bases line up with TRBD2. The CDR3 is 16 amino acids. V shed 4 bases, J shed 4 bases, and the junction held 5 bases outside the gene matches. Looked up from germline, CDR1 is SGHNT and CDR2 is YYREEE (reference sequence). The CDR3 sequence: CASSRGLAGEYNEQFF. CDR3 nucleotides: TGTGCCAGCAGCCGTGGACTAGCGGGGGAGTACAATGAGCAGTTCTTC.

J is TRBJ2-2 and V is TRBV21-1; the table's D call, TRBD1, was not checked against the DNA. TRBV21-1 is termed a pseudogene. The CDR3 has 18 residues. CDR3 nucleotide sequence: TGTGCCAGCAGCAAAGAAAAGCTATGGGGCCGGAACACCGGGGAGCTGTTTTTT. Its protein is CASSKEKLWGRNTGELFF.

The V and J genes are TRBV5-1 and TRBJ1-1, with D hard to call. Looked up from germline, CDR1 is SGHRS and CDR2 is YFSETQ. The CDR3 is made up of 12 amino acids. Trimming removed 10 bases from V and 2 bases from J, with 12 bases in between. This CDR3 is CAPPEVNTEAFF. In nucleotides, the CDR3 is TGCGCCCCACCGGAGGTTAACACTGAAGCTTTCTTT.

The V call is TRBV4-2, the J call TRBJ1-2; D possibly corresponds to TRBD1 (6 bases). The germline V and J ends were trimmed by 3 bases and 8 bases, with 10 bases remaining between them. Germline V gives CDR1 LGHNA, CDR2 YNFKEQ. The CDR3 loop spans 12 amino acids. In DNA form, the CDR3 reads TGTGCCAGCAGCCAGGGACATTCCGGCTACACCTTC. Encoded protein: CASSQGHSGYTF.

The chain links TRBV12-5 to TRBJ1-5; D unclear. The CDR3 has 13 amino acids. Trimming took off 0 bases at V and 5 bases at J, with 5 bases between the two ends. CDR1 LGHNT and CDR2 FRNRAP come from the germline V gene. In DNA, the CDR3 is TGTGCTAGTGGTTTGGTAGAGGATCAGCCCCAGCATTTT. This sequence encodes CASGLVEDQPQHF.

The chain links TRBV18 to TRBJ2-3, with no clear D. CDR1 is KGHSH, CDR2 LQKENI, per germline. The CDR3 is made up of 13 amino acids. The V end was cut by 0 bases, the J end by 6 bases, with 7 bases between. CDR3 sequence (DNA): TGTGCCAGCTCACCACCCAGTTCGGATACGCAGTATTTT. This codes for CASSPPSSDTQYF.

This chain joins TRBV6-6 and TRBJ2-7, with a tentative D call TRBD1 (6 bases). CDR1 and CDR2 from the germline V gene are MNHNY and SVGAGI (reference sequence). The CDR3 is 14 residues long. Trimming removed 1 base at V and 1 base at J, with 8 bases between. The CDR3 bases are TGTGCCAGCAGTTACTTGCAGGGGTCCTACGAGCAGTACTTC. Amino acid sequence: CASSYLQGSYEQYF.